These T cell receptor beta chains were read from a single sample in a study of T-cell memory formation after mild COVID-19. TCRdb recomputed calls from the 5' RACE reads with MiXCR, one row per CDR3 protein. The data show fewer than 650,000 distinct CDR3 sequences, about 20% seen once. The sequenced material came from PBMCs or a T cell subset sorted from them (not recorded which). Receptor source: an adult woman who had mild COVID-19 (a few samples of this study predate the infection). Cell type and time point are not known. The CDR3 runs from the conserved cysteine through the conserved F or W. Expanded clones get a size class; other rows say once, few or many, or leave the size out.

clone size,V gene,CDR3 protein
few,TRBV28,CASSASDRDTGELFF
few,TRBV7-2,CASSLGRYGELFF
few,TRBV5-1,CASSFGLAGPEIDTQYF
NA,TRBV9,CASGHDRGYGYTF
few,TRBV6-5,CASSYGTGGGQPQHF
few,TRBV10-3,CAISESPEGGQPQHF
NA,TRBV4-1,CASSQVFTETLNTEAFF
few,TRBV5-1,CASSLRPPTYEQYF
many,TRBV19,CASSISGTAKNIQYF
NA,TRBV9,CASSSRGLAANEQYF
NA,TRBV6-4,CAVEGRGQETQYF
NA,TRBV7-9,CASSFGVAPRHEKLFF
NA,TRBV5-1,CASSLALSGGSYEQYF
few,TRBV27,CASSPQGLAVYEQYF
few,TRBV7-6,CASSTGGRLGDGELFF
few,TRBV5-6,CASSPWTSSHNEQFF
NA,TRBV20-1,CSAQDRVSNQPQHF
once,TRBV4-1,CASSVQADHNEQFF
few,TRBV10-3,CAISARQGGQPQHF
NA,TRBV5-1,CASSWGQGETEAFF
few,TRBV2,CASRGEDNSPLHF
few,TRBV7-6,CASSPGTGFMNTEAFF
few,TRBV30,CAWTSQSGGETQYF
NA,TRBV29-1,CSVEALGQNEQYF
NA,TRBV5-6,CASSPPGLAGAEAKNIQYF
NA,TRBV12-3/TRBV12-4,CASRIAGAANEQFF
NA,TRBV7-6,CASSLSPGQASNQPQHF
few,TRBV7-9,CASSEDRTYEQYF
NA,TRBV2,CASSDTWKEETQYF
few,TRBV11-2,CASSLSVTDTQYF
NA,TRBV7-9,CASSTPADNEQFF
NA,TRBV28,CASLRQDEQFF
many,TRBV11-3,CASSLAVGSYGYTF
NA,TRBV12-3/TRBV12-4,CASSLRQGGNGYTF
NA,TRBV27,CASSFGGTHTEAFF